One T cell receptor (beta chain) is described in this entry. Its antigen is not known. CDR3 length: 15 residues. Trimming pared 5 bases from V and 6 bases from J, leaving 16 bases between. Germline loops: CDR1 KGHSH, CDR2 LQKENI. The data were taken from a study of OX40 agonist ivuxolimab in advanced cancers. Study overall: Patients undergoing dose escalation presented with hepatocellular carcinoma, melanoma, renal cell or head and neck cancer. Partial responses were achieved by three patients: one hepatocellular carcinoma, two cutaneous melanoma. The study's findings and limits: CD4+ and CD8+ T cells in blood underwent clonal expansion by week 6 at 0.1 to 3.0 mg/kg. Among T cells, CD8+ cells averaged more expanded clones than CD4+ cells.

Here immunoSEQ multiplex PCR was the method, and the copy in TCRdb shows in-frame clones only, minus some. Here the sample spans roughly 50,000 clones, 80% being singletons. Sequencing used CD4+ or CD8+ T cells sorted from blood, obtained in a trial of the OX40 agonist ivuxolimab. The TCR was taken from an adult with an advanced solid tumor such as melanoma, head and neck, liver or kidney cancer. The rearrangement links TRBV18 to TRBJ2-2; weak D call: TRBD2 (6 bases). The CDR3 coding sequence is TGTGCCAGCTCAACAGCGGGCGCTAAGCCCGGGGAGCTGTTTTTT. As protein: CASSTAGAKPGELFF.